The rows below give T cell receptor beta chains drawn from one sample of a study of T cells in Graves' hyperthyroidism and ophthalmopathy. TCRdb analysed the multiplex PCR reads with MiXCR anew, one entry per CDR3 protein. The sample lists about 660,000 distinct CDR3 sequences, roughly 45% occurring once. The sample comprised peripheral blood or thyroid tissue (not recorded which). The receptors were gathered from an adult man with Graves' disease, either hyperthyroidism or ophthalmopathy (not recorded which). CDR3s include the opening cysteine and the closing phenylalanine or tryptophan. Fields, in order: J gene, D gene, V gene, clone size, CDR3 protein, CDR3 DNA. D genes are given only for firm matches. The listing skips clone size in some rows; elsewhere it reads once, few, many or a size class.

j_gene: TRBJ1-4; d_gene: TRBD1; v_gene: TRBV4-1; abundance: few; CDR3aa: CASSREGQGTGKLFF; CDR3nt: TGCGCCAGCAGCCGGGAGGGACAGGGGACGGGAAAACTGTTTTTT
j_gene: TRBJ1-1; d_gene: TRBD1; v_gene: TRBV29-1; abundance: .; CDR3aa: CSVLSPGQGSVNTEAFF; CDR3nt: TGCAGCGTATTATCCCCGGGACAGGGGTCCGTGAACACTGAAGCTTTCTTT
j_gene: TRBJ1-2; d_gene: .; v_gene: TRBV2; abundance: many; CDR3aa: CASSEWAYGYTF; CDR3nt: TGTGCCAGCAGTGAATGGGCCTATGGCTACACCTTC
j_gene: TRBJ1-1; d_gene: .; v_gene: TRBV5-4; abundance: .; CDR3aa: CASSQFLTPNTEAFF; CDR3nt: TGCGCCAGCAGCCAGTTTCTTACCCCAAACACTGAAGCTTTCTTT
j_gene: TRBJ1-2; d_gene: TRBD1; v_gene: TRBV25-1; abundance: many; CDR3aa: CASSGQGYGYTF; CDR3nt: TGTGCCAGCAGTGGACAGGGGTATGGCTACACCTTC
j_gene: TRBJ2-6; d_gene: TRBD1; v_gene: TRBV7-9; abundance: few; CDR3aa: CASSFRDRGSGANVLTF; CDR3nt: TGTGCCAGCAGCTTCCGGGACAGGGGCTCTGGGGCCAACGTCCTGACTTTC
j_gene: TRBJ1-2; d_gene: TRBD1; v_gene: TRBV14; abundance: .; CDR3aa: CASSPLTGRSYGYTF; CDR3nt: TGTGCCAGCAGCCCGTTGACAGGGAGGTCCTATGGCTACACCTTC
j_gene: TRBJ1-5; d_gene: .; v_gene: TRBV5-1; abundance: .; CDR3aa: CASSLGDLHQPQHF; CDR3nt: TGCGCCAGCAGCTTAGGGGATCTCCATCAGCCCCAGCATTTT
j_gene: TRBJ2-7; d_gene: TRBD1; v_gene: TRBV11-1; abundance: .; CDR3aa: CASSFRDRGVENEQYF; CDR3nt: TGTGCCAGCAGCTTCCGGGACAGGGGGGTAGAGAACGAGCAGTACTTC
j_gene: TRBJ1-5; d_gene: TRBD1; v_gene: TRBV24-1; abundance: .; CDR3aa: CAIRGVGQGSQPQHF; CDR3nt: TGTGCCATCAGGGGGGTTGGACAGGGGAGTCAGCCCCAGCATTTT
j_gene: TRBJ1-5; d_gene: .; v_gene: TRBV19; abundance: .; CDR3aa: CASQSGANSNQPQHF; CDR3nt: TGTGCCAGTCAATCGGGGGCGAATAGCAATCAGCCCCAGCATTTT
j_gene: TRBJ2-7; d_gene: TRBD1; v_gene: TRBV7-2; abundance: .; CDR3aa: CASNPGTGTYEQYF; CDR3nt: TGTGCCAGTAACCCCGGGACAGGGACCTACGAGCAGTACTTC
j_gene: TRBJ2-2; d_gene: .; v_gene: TRBV24-1; abundance: .; CDR3aa: CATVSGNTGELFF; CDR3nt: TGTGCCACCGTTAGCGGGAACACCGGGGAGCTGTTTTTT
j_gene: TRBJ1-6; d_gene: .; v_gene: TRBV20-1; abundance: few; CDR3aa: CSARVKGPANSPLHF; CDR3nt: TGCAGTGCTAGAGTGAAGGGACCAGCTAATTCACCCCTCCACTTT
j_gene: TRBJ1-1; d_gene: .; v_gene: TRBV25-1; abundance: few; CDR3aa: CASSEWGRDTEAFF; CDR3nt: TGTGCCAGCAGTGAATGGGGCCGGGACACTGAAGCTTTCTTT
j_gene: TRBJ1-3; d_gene: TRBD1; v_gene: TRBV14; abundance: .; CDR3aa: CASSRADRGGGNTIYF; CDR3nt: TGTGCCAGCAGCCGCGCAGACAGGGGTGGCGGAAACACCATATATTTT
j_gene: TRBJ1-4; d_gene: TRBD1; v_gene: TRBV5-4; abundance: .; CDR3aa: CASSKTGATNEKLFF; CDR3nt: TGTGCCAGCAGCAAGACAGGGGCAACTAATGAAAAACTGTTTTTT
j_gene: TRBJ1-1; d_gene: TRBD1; v_gene: TRBV5-1; abundance: many; CDR3aa: CASSLGTGWYTEAFF; CDR3nt: TGCGCCAGCAGCTTGGGGACAGGGTGGTACACTGAAGCTTTCTTT
j_gene: TRBJ1-5; d_gene: .; v_gene: TRBV6-5; abundance: .; CDR3aa: CASSDLSHGQPQHF; CDR3nt: TGTGCCAGCAGTGATTTGAGTCATGGCCAGCCCCAGCATTTT
j_gene: TRBJ1-4; d_gene: .; v_gene: TRBV2; abundance: .; CDR3aa: CATRRGDEKLFF; CDR3nt: TGTGCCACCCGCCGGGGGGATGAAAAACTGTTTTTT
j_gene: TRBJ1-2; d_gene: TRBD1; v_gene: TRBV5-5; abundance: few; CDR3aa: CASSSRDRDLYGYTF; CDR3nt: TGTGCCAGCAGCTCCCGGGACAGGGACCTCTATGGCTACACCTTC
j_gene: TRBJ1-5; d_gene: .; v_gene: TRBV24-1; abundance: .; CDR3aa: CASSLMGGQPQHF; CDR3nt: TGTGCCAGCAGTCTCATGGGTGGACAGCCCCAGCATTTT
j_gene: TRBJ1-3; d_gene: .; v_gene: TRBV29-1; abundance: .; CDR3aa: CSVESGEGLFGNTIYF; CDR3nt: TGCAGCGTTGAATCGGGCGAGGGGTTGTTTGGAAACACCATATATTTT
j_gene: TRBJ1-4; d_gene: .; v_gene: TRBV2; abundance: many; CDR3aa: CASSEGTVKGKLFF; CDR3nt: TGTGCCAGCAGTGAAGGGACAGTCAAAGGAAAACTGTTTTTT
j_gene: TRBJ1-2; d_gene: .; v_gene: TRBV20-1; abundance: few; CDR3aa: CSARDIHRDYGYTF; CDR3nt: TGCAGTGCTAGAGATATTCACAGGGACTATGGCTACACCTTC
j_gene: TRBJ1-3; d_gene: TRBD1; v_gene: TRBV2; abundance: .; CDR3aa: CASRRGQGPGNTIYF; CDR3nt: TGTGCCAGCAGGAGGGGACAGGGGCCTGGAAACACCATATATTTT
j_gene: TRBJ1-5; d_gene: .; v_gene: TRBV7-2; abundance: many; CDR3aa: CASSHHQPQHF; CDR3nt: TGTGCCAGCAGCCATCATCAGCCCCAGCATTTT
j_gene: TRBJ1-4; d_gene: .; v_gene: TRBV7-9; abundance: few; CDR3aa: CASSITGPREKLFF; CDR3nt: TGTGCCAGCAGCATAACCGGGCCCCGTGAAAAACTGTTTTTT
j_gene: TRBJ1-6; d_gene: .; v_gene: TRBV12-3/TRBV12-4; abundance: few; CDR3aa: CASSFDYSPLHF; CDR3nt: TGTGCCAGCAGTTTCGATTATTCACCCCTCCACTTT
j_gene: TRBJ1-5; d_gene: TRBD1; v_gene: TRBV20-1; abundance: once; CDR3aa: CSARYGQGFDEHF; CDR3nt: TGCAGTGCTAGGTACGGACAGGGGTTCGACGAGCATTTT
j_gene: TRBJ1-5; d_gene: .; v_gene: TRBV19; abundance: few; CDR3aa: CASSIVRHSNQPQHF; CDR3nt: TGTGCCAGTAGTATAGTTAGACATAGCAATCAGCCCCAGCATTTT
j_gene: TRBJ1-2; d_gene: TRBD1; v_gene: TRBV2; abundance: .; CDR3aa: CASSESLSGQGMMRNYGYTF; CDR3nt: TGTGCCAGCAGCGAGAGTCTATCGGGACAGGGGATGATGCGCAACTATGGCTACACCTTC
j_gene: TRBJ2-7; d_gene: .; v_gene: TRBV9; abundance: few; CDR3aa: CASSGGGGDYEQYF; CDR3nt: TGTGCCAGCAGCGGAGGCGGCGGGGACTACGAGCAGTACTTC
j_gene: TRBJ1-3; d_gene: .; v_gene: TRBV19; abundance: .; CDR3aa: CASSEMAGNTIYF; CDR3nt: TGTGCCAGCAGTGAGATGGCCGGAAACACCATATATTTT
j_gene: TRBJ2-6; d_gene: .; v_gene: TRBV2; abundance: many; CDR3aa: CASTKGFSGANVLTF; CDR3nt: TGTGCCAGCACCAAGGGGTTCTCTGGGGCCAACGTCCTGACTTTC
j_gene: TRBJ2-7; d_gene: .; v_gene: TRBV20-1; abundance: few; CDR3aa: CSASGAKSSYEQYF; CDR3nt: TGCAGTGCTAGTGGGGCCAAGAGCTCCTACGAGCAGTACTTC
j_gene: TRBJ1-2; d_gene: .; v_gene: TRBV6-5; abundance: .; CDR3aa: CASSYGRYGYTF; CDR3nt: TGTGCCAGCAGTTATGGGCGATATGGCTACACCTTC
j_gene: TRBJ1-6; d_gene: .; v_gene: TRBV19; abundance: many; CDR3aa: CASSEPLRDSPLHF; CDR3nt: TGTGCCAGTAGTGAGCCGCTCCGAGATTCACCCCTCCACTTT
j_gene: TRBJ1-1; d_gene: .; v_gene: TRBV12-3/TRBV12-4; abundance: .; CDR3aa: CASSQAGRGAFF; CDR3nt: TGTGCCAGCAGCCAAGCGGGACGGGGAGCTTTCTTT
j_gene: TRBJ1-1; d_gene: .; v_gene: TRBV5-6; abundance: .; CDR3aa: CASSLFGGESRTKAFF; CDR3nt: TGTGCCAGCAGCTTGTTCGGGGGCGAAAGTCGCACTAAAGCTTTCTTT
j_gene: TRBJ1-3; d_gene: .; v_gene: TRBV10-3; abundance: .; CDR3aa: CAISELRVQFGSGNTIYF; CDR3nt: TGTGCCATCAGTGAGCTCCGGGTTCAATTCGGCTCTGGAAACACCATATATTTT
j_gene: TRBJ2-7; d_gene: TRBD2; v_gene: TRBV20-1; abundance: many; CDR3aa: CSARDWTSGGRSYEQYF; CDR3nt: TGCAGTGCTAGAGACTGGACTAGCGGGGGCCGCTCCTACGAGCAGTACTTC
j_gene: TRBJ2-7; d_gene: .; v_gene: TRBV20-1; abundance: many; CDR3aa: CSASSSYEQYF; CDR3nt: TGCAGTGCTAGTAGCTCCTACGAGCAGTACTTC
j_gene: TRBJ1-6; d_gene: TRBD1; v_gene: TRBV7-9; abundance: .; CDR3aa: CASSPHPGQGAYSPLHF; CDR3nt: TGTGCCAGCAGCCCCCACCCCGGACAGGGGGCCTATTCACCCCTCCACTTT
j_gene: TRBJ2-7; d_gene: .; v_gene: TRBV10-1; abundance: .; CDR3aa: CASSHGSRNEQYF; CDR3nt: TGCGCCAGCAGTCACGGGTCCAGAAACGAGCAGTACTTC
j_gene: TRBJ1-2; d_gene: TRBD1; v_gene: TRBV6-5; abundance: .; CDR3aa: CASSFDRVGGGYTF; CDR3nt: TGTGCCAGCAGTTTCGACAGGGTAGGGGGTGGCTACACCTTC
j_gene: TRBJ1-1; d_gene: .; v_gene: TRBV7-8; abundance: .; CDR3aa: CASSIARDRGGGNTEAFF; CDR3nt: TGTGCCAGTAGTATAGCCCGGGACCGAGGAGGCGGGAACACTGAAGCTTTCTTT
j_gene: TRBJ1-1; d_gene: .; v_gene: TRBV7-9; abundance: many; CDR3aa: CASSPYLDSIPTEAFF; CDR3nt: TGTGCCAGCAGCCCCTACCTCGACAGTATACCCACTGAAGCTTTCTTT